Given below is one T cell receptor beta chain in context. Libraries were prepared by immunoSEQ multiplex PCR; TCRdb keeps only in-frame clonotypes and omits some of them. Altogether approximately 74,000 clones are present, over 75% being singletons, with the ten largest covering 4% to 5%. This sample was taken from a study of technical replicates of blood from a handful of donors. The V gene end was trimmed by 2 bases and the J gene end by 5 bases; junction bases not matched to a gene: 6. The CDR3 is made up of 14 amino acids. The germline gives CDR1 SGHRS, CDR2 YFSETQ. Material for sequencing was PBMCs. This chain connects TRBV5-1 to TRBJ2-5; 7 nucleotides align to TRBD2. This sequence originates from a human donor in good health. Some clones in this sample may be carry-over from other donors' samples. In nucleotides, the CDR3 is TGCGCCAGCAGCTTTGGACTAGTCGGCGAGACCCAGTACTTC. This encodes CASSFGLVGETQYF.